The next 11 T cell receptor beta chains were all read from a single sample in a study of regulatory T cells in long-lasting Graves disease. Building the TCR beta libraries relied on iRepertoire HTBI primers, and CDR3 regions underwent Arm-PCR. Each CDR3 protein is one row after TCRdb ran MiXCR on the multiplex PCR reads. The data hold approximately 270,000 distinct CDR3 sequences, with around 18% observed a single time. Specified time point: newly diagnosed GD, antithyroid drugs for less than 3 months. Researchers made the TCR library from RNA that was extracted from PBMCs. The same specimen was also included in a second study, on T cells in Graves' hyperthyroidism and ophthalmopathy.

The sample in question was peripheral blood mononuclear cells (PBMCs), obtained at new diagnosis, from a patient treated with antithyroid drugs. These receptors were taken from a woman aged 25-40 years with Graves disease.

This clonotype was seen at least ten times. The J gene is TRBJ2-1, the V gene TRBV9, with 9 bases aligning to TRBD2. The germline CDR1 and CDR2 sequences are SGDLS and YYNGEE. V gave up 3 bases and J gave up 8 bases; unmatched junction bases: 12. This CDR3 has 16 amino acids. The CDR3 DNA sequence: TGTGCCAGCAGCGGGACCGGGACTAGCTTTAGGGATGAGCAGTTCTTC. It is translated as CASSGTGTSFRDEQFF.

As to this clonotype: A far larger clone is just one base off, so this is likely a read error. The rearrangement uses TRBV5-1 and TRBJ2-1; TRBD1 matches 12 bases. CDR1 SGHRS and CDR2 YFSETQ come from the germline V gene. The CDR3 runs 15 residues. J gave up 10 bases and V 4 bases, and 9 bases lay outside the gene matches. In nucleotides, the CDR3 is TGCGCCAGCAGCGGCGGGGACAGGGGGCTCGACGAGCAGTTCTTC. Translated, it gives CASSGGDRGLDEQFF.

J is TRBJ2-5 and V is TRBV4-1; D is uncertain. The CDR3 is made up of 13 amino acids. V lost 6 bases and J lost 2, with 10 bases in between. Per the germline V gene, CDR1 is MGHRA and CDR2 is YSYEKL. The CDR3, as DNA: TGCGCCAGCAGGGCGACTGTACAAGAGACCCAGTACTTC. Its protein is CASRATVQETQYF.

This chain connects TRBV12-3 or TRBV12-4 to TRBJ2-5; D unresolved. The CDR3 runs 12 residues. V lost 3 bases and J 5 bases, leaving 7 bases between the germline ends. The CDR3 sequence: CASSFSPETQYF. CDR3 coding DNA: TGTGCCAGCAGTTTTTCCCCCGAGACCCAGTACTTC.

This clonotype was detected only a few times. Possible read error: a much larger clone is one base away. The chain employs TRBV7-9 and TRBJ2-4, with a possible D match to TRBD2 (7 bases). The CDR3 loop spans 14 amino acids. Trimming stripped 2 bases from V and 15 bases from J, with 20 bases between. CDR1 and CDR2 from the germline V gene are SEHNR and FQNEAQ (reference sequence). The CDR3: CASSLSAGAGERYF. DNA of the CDR3: TGTGCCAGCAGCTTATCGGCGGGGGCGGGTGAGCGGTACTTC.

This clonotype has only a few counts. This may be a read error, as it is one base from a much larger clone. The V call is TRBV11-2, the J call TRBJ1-5, with 9 positions matching TRBD1. Germline V gives CDR1 SGHAT, CDR2 FQNNGV. Trimming took 0 bases from V and 6 from J; bases not matched to a gene: 6. The CDR3 is 16 amino acids. As DNA, the CDR3 is TGTGCCAGCAGCTTAGACGACAGGGGGAAGGGTCAGCCCCAGCATTTT. It specifies CASSLDDRGKGQPQHF. Variable domain in full (rest from reference TRBV11-2 and TRBJ1-5): EAGVAQSPRYKIIEKRQSVAFWCNPISGHATLYWYQQILGQGPKLLIQFQNNGVVDDSQLPKDRFSAERLKGVDSTLKIQPAKLEDSAVYLCASSLDDRGKGQPQHFGDGTRLSIL.

This clonotype showed up many times. Here the CDR3 DNA reads TGTGCCAGCAGCTTAGCAGGGGGCGCGTACACTGAAGCTTTCTTT. This encodes CASSLAGGAYTEAFF. The J gene is TRBJ1-1, the V gene TRBV5-6; 8 bases align to TRBD1. J was trimmed by 3 bases and V by 2 bases; bases with no gene match: 6. The CDR3 spans 15 residues. CDR1 is SGHDT and CDR2 is YYEEEE in the germline V gene.

This chain joins TRBV10-3 and TRBJ1-2; 7 bases agree with TRBD1. The CDR3 sequence is 13 residues long. The trim removed 3 bases at V and 6 bases at J, leaving 4 bases unmatched. In germline, CDR1 is ENHRY, CDR2 SYGVKD. CDR3 amino acids: CAISEPGGDGYTF. For the CDR3, the DNA is TGTGCCATCAGTGAACCAGGGGGAGATGGCTACACCTTC.

The sample holds many counts of this clonotype. The J gene is TRBJ1-3, the V gene TRBV12-3 or TRBV12-4; 7 nucleotides agree with TRBD1. The CDR3 has 16 amino acids. J lost 0 bases, V lost 6 bases, and 8 bases had no gene match. The CDR3 bases are TGTGCCAGCAGCCTTACAGGGGAACCCTCTGGAAACACCATATATTTT. It is translated as CASSLTGEPSGNTIYF.

This clonotype was counted once. This may stem from a read error, because a much larger clone lies one nucleotide away. Since the CDR3 does not end with the conserved phenylalanine or tryptophan, this likely comes from a read error. The J gene is TRBJ1-4, the V gene TRBV7-6, with 8 bases aligning to TRBD1. From germline, CDR1 is SGHVS and CDR2 FNYEAQ. This CDR3 is 16 amino acids long. V was pared by 1 base and J by 8 bases, with 9 bases of the junction left unmatched. CDR3 bases: TGTGCCAGCAGCTTAGATTTTTCAGGGGGCGGCGAAAAACTGTTTCTT. This encodes CASSLDFSGGGEKLFL.

This clonotype was seen more than once but under ten times. The rearrangement joins TRBV7-2 to TRBJ2-7; D unclear. Between the trimmed V and J ends, which lost 4 bases and 12 bases, there was a span of 16 bases. This CDR3 comprises 12 residues. CDR1 and CDR2 from the germline V gene are SGHTA and FQGNSA. In DNA, the CDR3 is TGTGCCAGCAGCTCGGACGGCCTCTATCGGTACTTC. The encoded protein is CASSSDGLYRYF.